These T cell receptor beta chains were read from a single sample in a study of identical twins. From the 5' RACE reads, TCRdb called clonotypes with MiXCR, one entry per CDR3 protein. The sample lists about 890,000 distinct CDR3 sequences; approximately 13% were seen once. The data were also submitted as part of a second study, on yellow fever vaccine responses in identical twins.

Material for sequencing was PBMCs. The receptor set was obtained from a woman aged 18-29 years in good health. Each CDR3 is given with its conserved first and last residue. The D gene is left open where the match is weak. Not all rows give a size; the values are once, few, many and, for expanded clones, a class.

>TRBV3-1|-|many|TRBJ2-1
TGTGCCAGCAGCCAAGCCCTGACTCTTTACAATGAGCAGTTCTTC
CASSQALTLYNEQFF
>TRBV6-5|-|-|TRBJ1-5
TGTGCCAGCGGGCCGGGGGTTCAGCCCCAGCATTTT
CASGPGVQPQHF
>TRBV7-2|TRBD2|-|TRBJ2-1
TGTGCCAGCAGCTTAGCTAGCGGGGTTTATGAGCAGTTCTTC
CASSLASGVYEQFF
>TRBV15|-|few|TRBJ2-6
TGTGCCACCAGCGTCGGGGGCCACTCTGGGGCCAACGTCCTGACTTTC
CATSVGGHSGANVLTF
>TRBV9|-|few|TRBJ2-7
TGTGCCAGCAGCGAGGGACTTGAATTATACGAGCAGTACTTC
CASSEGLELYEQYF
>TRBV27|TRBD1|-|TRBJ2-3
TGTGCCAGCAGTTCGGAGACAGGGGAGAATGAAGATACGCAGTATTTT
CASSSETGENEDTQYF
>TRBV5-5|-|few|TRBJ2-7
TGTGCCAGCAGCTTGGATCTGGGACCCTACGAGCAGTACTTC
CASSLDLGPYEQYF
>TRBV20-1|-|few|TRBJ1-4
TGCAGTGCTATGCCAGGGAAGGTTGAAAAACTGTTTTTT
CSAMPGKVEKLFF
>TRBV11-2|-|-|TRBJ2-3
TGTGCCAGCAGCTTCCCTCAGGGCGGGGGCACAGATACGCAGTATTTT
CASSFPQGGGTDTQYF
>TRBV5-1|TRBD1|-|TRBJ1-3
TGCGCCAGCAGCGAGACAGGGCTTGACACCATATATTTT
CASSETGLDTIYF
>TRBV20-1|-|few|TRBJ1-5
TGCAGTGCTCGTAGGCAATCTCAGCCCCAGCATTTT
CSARRQSQPQHF
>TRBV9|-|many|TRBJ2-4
TGTGCCAGCAGCGTAGAAGGGGTTGGAAACATTCAGTACTTC
CASSVEGVGNIQYF
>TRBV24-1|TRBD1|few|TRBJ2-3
TGTGCCACCAGTGGGAACAGACAGGGCTCGGGAGATACGCAGTATTTT
CATSGNRQGSGDTQYF
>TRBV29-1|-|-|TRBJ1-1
TGCAGCGTACGGACAGAGAACACTGAAGCTTTCTTT
CSVRTENTEAFF
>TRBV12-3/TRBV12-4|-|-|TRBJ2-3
TGTGCCAGCAGCCTAGGGTACATGGCTAGCACAGATACGCAGTATTTT
CASSLGYMASTDTQYF
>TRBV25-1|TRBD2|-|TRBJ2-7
TGTGCCAGCAGTGAATACCTCCCTGGGCTAGCGGAACTTTACGAGCAGTACTTC
CASSEYLPGLAELYEQYF
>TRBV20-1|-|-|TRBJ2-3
TGCAGTGCTAGAGAACTTGGGGAGGTACGCACAGATACGCAGTATTTT
CSARELGEVRTDTQYF
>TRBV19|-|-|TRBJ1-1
TGTGCCAGTAGTACAGGACTGGATGCAGGTGAAGCTTTCTTT
CASSTGLDAGEAFF
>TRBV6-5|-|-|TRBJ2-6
TGTGCCAGCAGTCAGTTGGTAACTGGGGCCAACGTCCTGACTTTC
CASSQLVTGANVLTF
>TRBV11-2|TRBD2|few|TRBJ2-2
TGTGCCAGCAGCGGTCATCAGACTAGCGGGAGGGGCTCGAACACCGGGGAGCTGTTTTTT
CASSGHQTSGRGSNTGELFF
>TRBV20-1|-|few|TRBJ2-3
TGCAGTGCTAGACTCAAAGATACGCAGTATTTT
CSARLKDTQYF
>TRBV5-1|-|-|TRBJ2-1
TGCGCCAGCAGGAAGGCCTGGGGGGTCAATGAGCAGTTCTTC
CASRKAWGVNEQFF
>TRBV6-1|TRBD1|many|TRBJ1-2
TGTGCCAGCAGCCCCCCAGGACAGGGGAGGTATGGCTACACCTTC
CASSPPGQGRYGYTF
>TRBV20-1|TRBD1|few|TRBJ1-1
TGCAGTGCCCTCGGTTGGGACAGGGGGTTAACTGAAGCTTTCTTT
CSALGWDRGLTEAFF
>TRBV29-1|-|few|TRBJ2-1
TGCAGCGGAGGGACTTTTAATGAGCAGTTCTTC
CSGGTFNEQFF
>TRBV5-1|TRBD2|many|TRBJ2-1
TGTGCCAGCAGCTTAGCGGGGGACAATGAGCAGTTCTTC
CASSLAGDNEQFF
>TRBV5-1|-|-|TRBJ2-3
TGCGCCAGCAGCTTACCGAGCAACACAGATACGCAGTATTTT
CASSLPSNTDTQYF
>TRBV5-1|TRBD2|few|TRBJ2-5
TGCGCCAGCAGCGCGACTAGCGGGGTTAACTTCCAAGAGACCCAGTACTTC
CASSATSGVNFQETQYF
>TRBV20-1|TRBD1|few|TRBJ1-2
TGCAGTACCCCGGACAGGGGGCTGGGCTACACCTTC
CSTPDRGLGYTF
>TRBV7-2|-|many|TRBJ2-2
TGTGCCAGCAGCTTAAGTCACACCGGGGAGCTGTTTTTT
CASSLSHTGELFF
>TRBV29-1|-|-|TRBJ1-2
TGCTGCGTCCTTTCCTATGGCTACACCTTC
CCVLSYGYTF
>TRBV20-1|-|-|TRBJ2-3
TGCAGTGCTAGAGTAGGGCTTACGCAGTATTTT
CSARVGLTQYF
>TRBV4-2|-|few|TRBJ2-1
TGTGCCAGCAGCCGGATCCCCAGCGAGAGTGAGCAGTTCTTC
CASSRIPSESEQFF
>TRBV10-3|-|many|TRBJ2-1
TGTGCCATCACCAAGGAGGGGGGCTCCTACAATGAGCAGTTCTTC
CAITKEGGSYNEQFF
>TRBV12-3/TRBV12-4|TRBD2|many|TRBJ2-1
TGTGCCAGCAGCCGACTAGCGTCCTACAATGAGCAGTTCTTC
CASSRLASYNEQFF
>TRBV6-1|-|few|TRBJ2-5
TGTGCCAGCAGTGAAGCGGCGGGCTCGCAAGAGACCCAGTACTTC
CASSEAAGSQETQYF
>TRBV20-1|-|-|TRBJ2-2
TGCAGTGCTAGGCGTCCCCCAGACCTCCTCACCGGGGAGCTGTTTTTT
CSARRPPDLLTGELFF
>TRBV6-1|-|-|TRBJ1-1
TGTGCCAGCACCTCGGACACTAACACTGAAGCTTTCTTT
CASTSDTNTEAFF
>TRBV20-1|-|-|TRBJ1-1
TGCAGTGCTAGACCCGGGACGGGGAACACTGAAGCTTTCTTT
CSARPGTGNTEAFF
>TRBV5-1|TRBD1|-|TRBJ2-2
TGCGCCAGCAGCTTAAGGGGGCTCATTAACACCGGGGAGCTGTTTTTT
CASSLRGLINTGELFF
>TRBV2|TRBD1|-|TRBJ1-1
TGTGCCAGCAGGCTGACAGGGAGAGGTACTGAAGCTTTCTTT
CASRLTGRGTEAFF
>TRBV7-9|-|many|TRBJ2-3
TGTGCCAGCAGCTTAGGCGGATCAGATACGCAGTATTTT
CASSLGGSDTQYF
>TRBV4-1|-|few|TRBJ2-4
TGCGCCAGCAGCCAACCCCAAGCGGACCCAAAAAACATTCAGTACTTC
CASSQPQADPKNIQYF
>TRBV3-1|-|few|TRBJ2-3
TGTGCCAGCAGCCAAGGCCCGCGGCAGGGCCAAGGTACGCAGTATTTT
CASSQGPRQGQGTQYF
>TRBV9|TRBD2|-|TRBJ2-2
TGTGCCAGCACAAGCGGACTAGCGGGGGCCGGTGTCGGGGAGCTGTTTTTT
CASTSGLAGAGVGELFF
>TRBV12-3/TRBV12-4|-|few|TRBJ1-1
TGTGCCAGCAGCTATGGTATGGGGGATGGTGAAGCTTTCTTT
CASSYGMGDGEAFF
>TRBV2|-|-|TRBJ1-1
TGTGCCAGCAGAGGGACGGTACTCACTGAAGCTTCCTTT
CASRGTVLTEASF
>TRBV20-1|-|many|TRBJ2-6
TGCAGTGCCCCTGTTTCTAGATCTGGGGCCAACGTCCTGACTTTC
CSAPVSRSGANVLTF